A selection of T cell receptor beta chains follows, all from one sample in a study of blood T cell repertoires in COVID-19. Profiling relied on immunoSEQ multiplex PCR, and the TCRdb table lists in-frame clones only, not all of them. Of some 400,000 clones in the sample, about 89% were seen once. The sample was peripheral blood. These receptors all come from a woman in her sixties or seventies with COVID-19, enrolled during active disease. Both conserved end residues are part of each CDR3. The D gene is left open where the match is weak. Expanded clones are given a class, and other clones once, few, many or no size at all.

d_call	v_call	cdr3_length	clone_size	j_call	cdr3_aa	cdr3_nt
TRBD2	TRBV7-2	16	-	TRBJ2-5	CASSLRLAGGEETQYF	TGTGCCAGCAGCTTAAGGCTAGCGGGGGGGGAAGAGACCCAGTACTTC
-	TRBV11-1	12	-	TRBJ2-7	CASSLAADEQYF	TGTGCCAGCAGCTTAGCGGCGGACGAGCAGTACTTC
-	TRBV15	13	-	TRBJ1-1	CATSSGGRIVAFF	TGTGCCACCAGCAGCGGAGGGAGGATCGTAGCTTTCTTT
TRBD1	TRBV7-9	14	-	TRBJ1-1	CASSFSQGAEEAFF	TGTGCCAGCAGCTTTTCACAGGGGGCGGAGGAAGCTTTCTTT
-	TRBV7-3	15	-	TRBJ1-6	CASSSSGAGNSPLHF	TGTGCCAGCAGCTCCAGCGGGGCTGGGAATTCACCCCTCCACTTT
-	TRBV4-2	14	-	TRBJ2-1	CASSPSAGNNEQFF	TGTGCCAGCAGCCCAAGTGCGGGGAACAATGAGCAGTTCTTC
-	TRBV5-1	14	-	TRBJ2-2	CASSLQGTPGELFF	TGCGCCAGCAGCCTTCAGGGGACCCCCGGGGAGCTGTTTTTT
-	TRBV9	13	-	TRBJ1-1	CASSAQGITEAFF	TGTGCCAGCAGCGCGCAGGGGATCACTGAAGCTTTCTTT
-	TRBV7-6	15	-	TRBJ2-3	CASSLGRTSTDTQYF	TGTGCCAGCAGCTTAGGGAGGACTAGCACAGATACGCAGTATTTT
TRBD1	TRBV11-2	13	-	TRBJ1-1	CASSLGGVTEAFF	TGTGCCAGCAGCCTAGGGGGCGTCACTGAAGCTTTCTTT
TRBD2	TRBV9	15	few	TRBJ2-1	CASSNDPAGGNEQFF	TGTGCCAGCAGCAACGACCCTGCGGGAGGGAATGAGCAGTTCTTC
-	TRBV29-1	12	-	TRBJ1-1	CSGISRGPEAFF	TGCAGCGGAATCAGCAGGGGACCTGAAGCTTTCTTT
TRBD1	TRBV5-5	14	-	TRBJ1-2	CASSLYTGGDGYTF	TGTGCCAGCAGCTTGTATACAGGGGGCGATGGCTACACCTTC
-	TRBV19	14	-	TRBJ1-2	CASSPQGTPYGYTF	TGTGCCAGTAGTCCCCAGGGGACCCCCTATGGCTACACCTTC
-	TRBV19	14	-	TRBJ1-2	CASSLEGTPYGYTF	TGTGCCAGTAGCCTTGAAGGGACACCTTATGGCTACACCTTC
TRBD1	TRBV3-1/TRBV3-2	15	-	TRBJ2-1	CASSPPGQGHNEQFF	TGTGCCAGCAGCCCCCCGGGACAGGGCCACAATGAGCAGTTCTTC
TRBD2	TRBV5-1	17	-	TRBJ2-1	CASSLVLAGNSYNEQFF	TGCGCCAGCAGCTTGGTACTAGCGGGGAATTCATACAATGAGCAGTTCTTC
TRBD2	TRBV28	15	-	TRBJ2-3	CAINLIAGGTDTQYF	TGTGCCATCAACCTAATAGCGGGGGGAACAGATACGCAGTATTTT
TRBD1	TRBV25-1	16	-	TRBJ1-2	CASSEASPGQGFGYTF	TGTGCCAGCAGTGAGGCCTCTCCGGGACAGGGGTTTGGCTACACCTTC
-	TRBV3-1/TRBV3-2	14	-	TRBJ1-2	CASSRRTVDYGYTF	TGTGCCAGCAGCCGCCGGACAGTAGACTATGGCTACACCTTC
-	TRBV18	15	-	TRBJ2-7	CASSRPTGEPYEQYF	TGTGCCAGCTCCCGTCCTACCGGGGAGCCCTACGAGCAGTACTTC
TRBD1	TRBV5-1	14	-	TRBJ2-3	CASSYTGGTDTQYF	TGCGCCAGCAGCTACACAGGGGGCACAGATACGCAGTATTTT
TRBD2	TRBV7-9	16	-	TRBJ2-2	CASSSASGSLTGELFF	TGTGCCAGCAGCTCGGCTAGCGGGTCCTTAACCGGGGAGCTGTTTTTT
-	TRBV2	13	-	TRBJ1-3	CASQGNVGNTIYF	TGTGCCAGCCAGGGCAACGTTGGAAACACCATATATTTT
TRBD1	TRBV4-1	15	-	TRBJ1-5	CASSQMDRGNQPQHF	TGCGCCAGCAGCCAAATGGACAGGGGCAATCAGCCCCAGCATTTT
-	TRBV19	11	-	TRBJ2-5	CASSIKETQYF	TGTGCCAGTAGTATTAAAGAGACCCAGTACTTC
TRBD2	TRBV4-1	17	-	TRBJ2-1	CASSRTSGVVSYNEQFF	TGCGCCAGCAGCCGAACTAGCGGGGTTGTCTCCTACAATGAGCAGTTCTTC
TRBD1	TRBV18	14	-	TRBJ1-1	CASSPGQTVTEAFF	TGTGCCAGCTCACCGGGACAGACCGTCACTGAAGCTTTCTTT
-	TRBV7-9	16	-	TRBJ2-5	CASSPRLRDNQETQYF	TGTGCCAGCAGCCCCCGGTTAAGGGACAACCAAGAGACCCAGTACTTC